The sequence of this T cell receptor (beta chain) was determined in a study of shared clonotypes between healthy human individuals (TCRdb year 2020). Describing the broader study: The cohort comprised two women and a few men aged 18 to 49 years. The study deeply sequenced blood TCR repertoires of about five healthy adults to estimate repertoire size and the extent of clonotype sharing between individuals. For each donor, CD4 naive and CD4 memory were each run on three plates, CD8 naive on two plates, and CD8 memory on one plate. Leukapheresis yielded between about 0.9 and 9.5 billion PBMCs per donor. To increase sequencing depth and limit assay-specific biases, different laboratories used diverse techniques to prepare libraries and sequence TCR repertoires.

V and J lose 3 bases and 10 bases, and a span of 11 bases separates them. CDR3 length: 12 amino acids, cysteine to phenylalanine. Just the 36-base CDR3 DNA is kept, in frame starting at base 1. For CDR1 and CDR2, the germline V gene (reference sequence) lists SGHAT and FQDESV. Using the deep immunoSEQ assay, multiplex PCR amplified TCR CDR3 regions from genomic DNA. Genomic DNA extracted from each cell subset was distributed evenly over all wells of several immunoSEQ 96-well plates, and each plate served as one replicate. For sorted subsets, each replicate PCR was loaded with approximately 0.2 ug genomic DNA, equivalent to about 30,000 T cell genomes. Purified libraries were quantified with a Qubit 3.0 fluorometer, sized on a Bioanalyzer 2100, and re-quantified with the KAPA Library Quantification kit. Every immunoSEQ 96-well plate was sequenced on a dedicated single-read 150-cycle Illumina NextSeq 550 flow cell. On the authors' methods: Because the immunoSEQ output held only junctional sequences and lacked quality scores, the filtering could not match the filtering applied to full-length reads. To assign V/J genes and CDR3, sequences were annotated using PyIR, a Python wrapper for IgBLAST v1.9, with IMGT germline references. Any read was removed if the V/J assignment was weak (E-value above 1e-6), the CDR3 was missing, or the read contained stop codons, out-of-frame junctions, or ambiguous translated residues. V3J clonotypes were defined as sequences sharing the same inferred V gene, J gene, and CDR3 amino acid sequence. The percentage overlap between two repertoires was calculated by dividing the number of shared unique clonotypes by the size of the smaller repertoire. RTK rarefaction, the Chao1 estimator, and Recon v2.1 estimates of unobserved clonotypes were used to assess repertoire richness. OLGA was used to compute generation probabilities for all TCRbeta clonotypes that the gDNA method yielded from a few donors. As stored in TCRdb, this immuneACCESS dataset retains in-frame rearrangements with V and J assigned. A fraction of the clones does not appear; measured against another copy, unresolved V genes explain less than half of the discrepancy, and the remainder lacks a known reason. D and trimming were read from the DNA, whereas the V and J calls and clone size are those reported in that table. In all, the sample holds around 240,000 clones, and 65% of those were seen once. The ten top clones hold more than 9.5% of the sample.

Donors were healthy HIV-negative adults with no recently reported acute infections or vaccinations. Only Caucasian adults living in Nashville, Tennessee, USA were represented among the donors. CD4+ T cells were enriched by magnetic negative selection, after which naive cells were positively selected on CD45RA and the negative fraction was taken as the memory subset. Blood was collected by leukapheresis, and PBMCs were isolated by Ficoll-Histopaque density gradient centrifugation and then cryopreserved in liquid nitrogen vapor phase. Analytical flow cytometry was used to check the purity and quantity of each magnetically sorted T cell population. From each sorted fraction, genomic DNA was isolated and quantified by UV absorbance on a Nanodrop 2000c. About this clone: Its antigen is still unknown. Base-call qualities are not available, and no considerably larger clone is one nucleotide away.

The full study reports these points: Naive subsets generally had larger estimated clonotype richness than memory subsets did. Sampling was limited to blood, and TCR repertoires in tissue likely differ from TCR repertoires in blood. Because the study included a small number of donors, the genetic and exposure-history diversity represented was limited. Pairwise subsampling led to the expectation that sequencing depth would affect the degree of clonotype sharing among donors. Across several donors, around 5% of naive CD4, over 3% of naive CD8, about 2.3% of memory CD4, and approximately 0.4% of memory CD8 clonotypes were shared. Clonotypes shared by all four sorted-subset donors showed higher generation probabilities than non-shared clonotypes. Even with the large sequencing depth, rarefaction of the sorted-subset datasets indicated that sequencing was incomplete.

Sequencing input: memory CD4+ T cells sorted from blood. According to the study, the label for this sample's cell subset or site signals: CD45RA-negative fraction. This sequence was found in a man aged 30 to 39 in good health. Recombination linked TRBV11-1 to TRBJ2-3; matching of 5 bases hints at TRBD2 as the D gene. The DNA sequence is as follows: TGTGCCAGCAGCTTGGACCCAGCGGCGCAGTATTTT. Its translation is CASSLDPAAQYF.